Presented here are 31 T cell receptor beta chains from one specimen sequenced in a study of T cell repertoires in cytomegalovirus infection. TCRdb re-called the reads with MiXCR, one entry per CDR3 protein. The data hold some 800,000 distinct CDR3 sequences, with approximately 32% observed a single time. Which antigens these TCRs recognize remains unknown. The material was cultured CD8+ T cells from PBMCs, obtained from culture after CMV antigen stimulation. The receptors derive from a human donor in good health (CMV status not recorded). Some clones in this sample may be carry-over from other donors' samples.

The CDR3 is CASSIPTYRGDTEAFF. In nucleotides, the CDR3 is TGTGCCAGTAGTATCCCTACTTACAGGGGCGACACTGAAGCTTTCTTT. This chain links TRBV19 with TRBJ1-1, with 7 positions matching TRBD1. The CDR3 length is 16 residues. Trimming removed 3 bases from V and 3 bases from J; junction bases left unmatched: 10. CDR1 is LNHDA, CDR2 SQIVND, per germline (reference sequence). The full variable domain, rest sourced from reference TRBV19 and TRBJ1-1, is DGGITQSPKYLFRKEGQNVTLSCEQNLNHDAMYWYRQDPGQGLRLIYYSQIVNDFQKGDIAEGYSVSREKKESFPLTVTSAQKNPTAFYLCASSIPTYRGDTEAFFGQGTRLTVV.

The sample holds a few counts of this clonotype. The DNA for the CDR3 is TGTGCCCCCAGAGCAGCAGCCGAAGGGGCCAATGAGCAGTTCTTC. It is translated as CAPRAAAEGANEQFF. The chain links TRBV2 to TRBJ2-1; tentative D call: TRBD1 (5 bases). Germline CDR1 SNHLY, CDR2 FYNNEI. The CDR3 is 15 residues long. The V gene lost 11 bases and the J gene lost 6 bases, with 23 bases spanning the gap.

About this clonotype itself: A read error may explain this, as a much larger clone is one base away. The gene calls are TRBV7-8 and TRBJ2-7, with 9 bases lining up with TRBD1. Germline-derived CDR1 and CDR2 are SGHVS and FQNEAQ. The trim removed 4 bases at V and 6 bases at J, leaving 7 bases unmatched. The CDR3 contains 14 residues. CDR3 residues: CASSSRDREREQYF. The CDR3 coding sequence is TGTGCCAGCAGCTCACGGGACAGGGAACGCGAGCAGTACTTC. The full variable domain, in which reference TRBV7-8 and TRBJ2-7 provide the parts outside the CDR3, is GAGVSQSPRYKVAKRGQDVALRCDPISGHVSLFWYQQALGQGPEFLTYFQNEAQLDKSGLPSDRFFAERPEGSVSTLKIQRTQQEDSAVYLCASSSRDREREQYFGPGTRLTVT.

As concerns this clonotype: This may come from a read error, since a much larger clone is one base off. The gene calls are TRBV12-3 or TRBV12-4 and TRBJ1-2; tentative D call: TRBD1 (6 bases). The length of the CDR3 is 12 residues. The CDR3 DNA reads TGTGCCAACAGTCTCTGGGGGGCTGGCTACACCTTC. It codes for CANSLWGAGYTF.

This clonotype was detected a few times. This sequence joins TRBV14 and TRBJ2-7; no firm D call. This CDR3 comprises 13 residues. The V and J ends lost 0 bases and 3 bases respectively, with 6 bases between them. Germline lookup yields CDR1 SGHDN and CDR2 FVKESK. Here the CDR3 reads CASSQDYGYEQYF. The DNA of the CDR3 is TGTGCCAGCAGCCAAGATTACGGCTACGAGCAGTACTTC.

The chain couples TRBV7-8 to TRBJ1-1; 7 nucleotides agree with TRBD1. Germline V gives CDR1 SGHVS, CDR2 FQNEAQ. The V segment lost 5 bases and the J segment 1 base; nucleotides outside the gene matches: 13. This CDR3 spans 17 amino acids. CDR3 coding DNA: TGTGCCAGCAGCGCCTGGGACAGAGAATACAAGAACACTGAAGCTTTCTTT. Translating it yields CASSAWDREYKNTEAFF.

This clonotype has only a few counts. The chain uses TRBV7-2 and TRBJ2-5; D call uncertain. The CDR3 runs to 15 residues. The ends were cut back, 3 bases at V and 4 bases at J, with 15 bases in the middle. The germline V gene encodes CDR1 SGHTA and CDR2 FQGNSA. DNA of the CDR3: TGTGCCAGCAGCTTTACCGAGAGTGTTATAGAGACCCAGTACTTC. Protein: CASSFTESVIETQYF.

This chain uses TRBV14 with TRBJ1-2; TRBD1 is a possible D gene (6 bases). The V gene lost 4 bases and the J gene lost 4 bases, with 16 bases spanning the gap. The CDR3 consists of 15 residues. Germline loops: CDR1 SGHDN, CDR2 FVKESK. CDR3 sequence reads: CASSPSEDRFYGYTF. CDR3 sequence (DNA): TGTGCCAGCAGCCCCAGTGAGGACAGATTCTATGGCTACACCTTC.

V gene TRBV20-1 combines with J gene TRBJ2-2; TRBD1 aligns across 9 bases. CDR3 length equals 17 residues. CDR1 DFQATT and CDR2 SNEGSKA come from the germline V gene (reference sequence). Trimming at V came to 0 bases and at J to 4 bases, leaving 9 bases not matched to a gene. In DNA form, the CDR3 reads TGCAGTGCTAGAGATCTCCGACAGGGGGATTTCACCGGGGAGCTGTTTTTT. The encoded protein is CSARDLRQGDFTGELFF.

This chain joins TRBV2 and TRBJ2-7; the D gene is possibly TRBD1 (6 bases). Germline V gene lookup returns CDR1 SNHLY and CDR2 FYNNEI. The CDR3 runs to 15 residues. Trimming took off 6 bases at V and 1 base at J, with 16 bases between the two ends. CDR3 residues: CASRVFVGASYEQYV. The CDR3 DNA reads TGTGCCAGCAGAGTTTTCGTGGGGGCTTCCTACGAGCAGTACGTC.

This clonotype has ten or more counts. V usage is TRBV7-2 and J usage is TRBJ1-6; a weak D match, TRBD1 (5 bases). Germline V gene sequence: CDR1 SGHTA, CDR2 FQGNSA. Trimming left V 6 bases short and J 9 bases short, with 15 bases between. CDR3 length: 14 residues. The CDR3 loop is CASRDRGGGSPLHF. CDR3 sequence (DNA): TGTGCCAGCAGAGATAGGGGCGGAGGTTCACCCCTCCACTTT.

The rearrangement links TRBV2 to TRBJ1-2, with TRBD1 matching 8 bases. This CDR3 has 16 residues. Germline V gene data show CDR1 as SNHLY and CDR2 as FYNNEI. Unmatched junction bases numbered 10, after V lost 2 bases and J lost 5 bases. This chain's CDR3 is CASSENRQGFKYGYTF. CDR3 nucleotides: TGTGCCAGCAGTGAAAACCGACAGGGGTTTAAGTATGGCTACACCTTC.

In this sample, this clonotype turned up many times. The rearrangement links TRBV7-6 to TRBJ2-1; D is possibly TRBD1 or TRBD2 (6 bases each). The ends were cut back, 4 bases at V and 2 bases at J, with 12 bases in the middle. Germline assignment: CDR1 SGHVS and CDR2 FNYEAQ. This CDR3 region has 15 residues. DNA for the CDR3: TGTGCCAGCAGCTCGTCGGGGGCCCCCTACAATGAGCAGTTCTTC. Translated, it gives CASSSSGAPYNEQFF.

V gene TRBV5-1 combines with J gene TRBJ2-6; 7 positions match TRBD1. Germline CDR1 SGHRS, CDR2 YFSETQ. V shed 2 bases, J shed 0 bases, and the junction held 5 bases outside the gene matches. The CDR3 is 17 amino acids. The CDR3 loop is CASSFRDSPSGANVLTF. The CDR3 DNA reads TGCGCCAGCAGCTTCCGGGACAGTCCCTCTGGGGCCAACGTCCTGACTTTC.

The genes are TRBV10-3 and TRBJ2-7, with a tentative D call TRBD1 (5 bases). The ends were cut back, 3 bases at V and 7 bases at J, with 10 bases in the middle. From germline, CDR1 is ENHRY and CDR2 SYGVKD. The CDR3 contains 12 residues. DNA for the CDR3: TGTGCCATCAGTGACAGGGTGGAGGAGCAGTACGTC. Translation gives CAISDRVEEQYV.

This chain joins TRBV11-2 and TRBJ2-5; 7 bases agree with TRBD1. The length of the CDR3 is 16 residues. CDR1 is SGHAT, CDR2 FQNNGV, per germline. V was clipped by 4 bases and J by 0 bases; unmatched bases: 8. CDR3 nucleotide sequence: TGTGCCAGCAGCTACAGACAGGGAAAGTACCAAGAGACCCAGTACTTC. As protein: CASSYRQGKYQETQYF. Based on the CDR3 plus reference TRBV11-2 and TRBJ2-5, the full variable domain is EAGVAQSPRYKIIEKRQSVAFWCNPISGHATLYWYQQILGQGPKLLIQFQNNGVVDDSQLPKDRFSAERLKGVDSTLKIQPAKLEDSAVYLCASSYRQGKYQETQYFGPGTRLLVL.

This chain links TRBV12-3 or TRBV12-4 with TRBJ2-2, with 9 bases matching TRBD2. V lost 11 bases, J lost 3 bases, and 4 bases stayed unmatched. The CDR3 sequence is 13 residues long. This CDR3 reads CADSGGYTGELFF. CDR3 sequence (DNA): TGTGCCGATAGCGGGGGATACACCGGGGAGCTGTTTTTT.

This chain links TRBV7-6 with TRBJ1-4, with D possibly TRBD1 on 5 matching bases. Between the trimmed V and J ends, which lost 3 bases and 3 bases, there was a span of 11 bases. The germline V gene has CDR1 SGHVS and CDR2 FNYEAQ. This CDR3 is built from 15 residues. The CDR3 region is CASSFSGSPNEKLFF. The DNA for the CDR3 is TGTGCCAGCAGCTTCTCAGGGTCACCTAATGAAAAACTGTTTTTT.

This clonotype was seen only a few times. The J gene is TRBJ1-1, the V gene TRBV6-1; D not resolved. Germline loops: CDR1 MNHNS, CDR2 SASEGT. This CDR3 has 17 residues. V was shortened by 2 bases and J by 1 base, with 17 bases between the two germline ends. The CDR3 region has the DNA TGTGCCAGCAGTGAATTTTTATTAGGAGGACCGAACACTGAAGCTTTCTTT. It yields the protein CASSEFLLGGPNTEAFF.

This clonotype was detected many times. The V and J genes are TRBV12-5 and TRBJ1-2; 7 bases agree with TRBD1. V lost 1 base and J lost 3; bases outside the gene matches: 8. CDR3 size: 16 residues. In germline, CDR1 is LGHNT, CDR2 FRNRAP. The CDR3 spells CASGLAGDRAYYGYTF. CDR3 DNA: TGTGCTAGTGGTTTGGCAGGGGACAGAGCATACTATGGCTACACCTTC.

This clonotype was seen many times. The gene calls are TRBV29-1 and TRBJ1-1; D not certain. Trimming removed 5 bases at V and 4 bases at J, with 14 bases between. Germline CDR1 SQVTM, CDR2 ANQGSEA. This CDR3 has 13 amino acids. The CDR3 loop reads CSVMDLRSTEAFF. CDR3 bases: TGCAGCGTTATGGACTTAAGGTCCACTGAAGCTTTCTTT.

This clonotype was seen ten or more times. The V gene is TRBV6-2 or TRBV6-3, the J gene TRBJ1-1; D unresolved. This CDR3 is built from 16 residues. Trimming removed 4 bases at V and 5 bases at J, with 20 bases between. Germline CDR1 is MNHEY and CDR2 is SVGEGT. This chain's CDR3 is CASSSTRGIGLTEAFF. CDR3 DNA: TGTGCCAGCAGTTCAACCCGTGGTATCGGACTGACTGAAGCTTTCTTT.

The J gene is TRBJ1-5, the V gene TRBV12-3 or TRBV12-4; 10 bases line up with TRBD1. V lost 6 bases and J lost 5; bases outside the gene matches: 1. The CDR3 length is 13 residues. The CDR3 is CASSGTGDQPQHF. CDR3 sequence (DNA): TGTGCCAGCAGCGGGACAGGGGATCAGCCCCAGCATTTT.

The chain employs TRBV11-2 and TRBJ2-1, with D hard to call. The germline V gene encodes CDR1 SGHAT and CDR2 FQNNGV. The CDR3 totals 16 residues. V gave up 6 bases and J gave up 3 bases, with 18 bases separating them. The DNA of the CDR3 is TGTGCCAGCAGATATACACTTGGTGCCCTCTACAATGAGCAGTTCTTC. It encodes CASRYTLGALYNEQFF.

This clonotype was seen a few times. The chain has TRBV6-1 and TRBJ1-2, with D unclear. Germline lookup yields CDR1 MNHNS and CDR2 SASEGT. Trimming stripped 3 bases from V and 4 bases from J, with 12 bases between. The CDR3 sequence is 14 residues long. CDR3 in DNA: TGTGCCAGCAGTGATAAGGCTACACTCTATGGCTACACCTTC. This translates into CASSDKATLYGYTF.

There are many counts of this clonotype. The chain links TRBV12-3 or TRBV12-4 to TRBJ1-4; D gene uncertain. The CDR3 length is 17 residues. Between the trimmed V and J ends, which lost 3 bases and 8 bases, there was a span of 22 bases. The CDR3 region has the DNA TGTGCCAGCAGTTTCCAACTCGACGTTTACCTTGGGGAAAAACTGTTTTTT. Residues: CASSFQLDVYLGEKLFF.

The sample holds many counts of this clonotype. The chain is built from TRBV7-8 and TRBJ2-7; D perhaps matches TRBD1 (5 bases). Germline V gene data show CDR1 as SGHVS and CDR2 as FQNEAQ. V was shortened by 5 bases and J by 0 bases, with 20 bases between the two germline ends. The CDR3 sequence is 17 residues long. The CDR3 sequence is CASSKWGLNSSSYEQYV. The CDR3 bases are TGTGCCAGCAGCAAATGGGGCTTGAACAGTTCCTCCTACGAGCAGTACGTC.

This clonotype was counted a few times. This chain joins TRBV9 and TRBJ1-1, with D tentatively TRBD1 (6 bases). The V gene's germline CDR1 is SGDLS and CDR2 YYNGEE. Trimming shortened V by 4 bases and J by 6 bases, and 13 bases separated the two germline ends. The CDR3 loop spans 13 amino acids. CDR3 coding DNA: TGTGCCAGCAGCTCAGGACCAGGGGCTGAAGCTTTCTTT. This encodes CASSSGPGAEAFF.

CDR3 protein: CSARGEPRTGAGGPVEQFF. The CDR3 region has the DNA TGCAGTGCTAGAGGCGAACCCAGAACGGGAGCGGGGGGGCCAGTTGAGCAGTTCTTC. The chain joins TRBV20-1 to TRBJ2-1; 10 bases agree with TRBD2. The CDR3 runs 19 residues. Looked up from germline, CDR1 is DFQATT and CDR2 is SNEGSKA (reference sequence). The V gene end was trimmed by 1 base and the J gene end by 9 bases; junction bases not matched to a gene: 21.

This clonotype turned up a few times. The chain employs TRBV27 and TRBJ2-7, with no clear D. CDR1 MNHEY and CDR2 SMNVEV come from the germline V gene (reference sequence). V was cut by 0 bases and J by 3 bases, with 9 bases left in between. The CDR3 totals 14 residues. The CDR3 sequence is CASSLSGWGYEQYF. DNA for the CDR3: TGTGCCAGCAGTTTATCGGGTTGGGGCTACGAGCAGTACTTC.

This clonotype appeared many times. The rearrangement joins TRBV7-2 to TRBJ1-4, with D possibly being TRBD1 (6 bases). V was cut by 8 bases and J by 8 bases, with 18 bases left in between. Germline V gene lookup returns CDR1 SGHTA and CDR2 FQGNSA. The length of the CDR3 is 14 residues. This CDR3 reads CASGSGTWDEKLFF. CDR3 sequence (DNA): TGTGCCAGCGGTTCCGGGACATGGGACGAAAAACTGTTTTTT.